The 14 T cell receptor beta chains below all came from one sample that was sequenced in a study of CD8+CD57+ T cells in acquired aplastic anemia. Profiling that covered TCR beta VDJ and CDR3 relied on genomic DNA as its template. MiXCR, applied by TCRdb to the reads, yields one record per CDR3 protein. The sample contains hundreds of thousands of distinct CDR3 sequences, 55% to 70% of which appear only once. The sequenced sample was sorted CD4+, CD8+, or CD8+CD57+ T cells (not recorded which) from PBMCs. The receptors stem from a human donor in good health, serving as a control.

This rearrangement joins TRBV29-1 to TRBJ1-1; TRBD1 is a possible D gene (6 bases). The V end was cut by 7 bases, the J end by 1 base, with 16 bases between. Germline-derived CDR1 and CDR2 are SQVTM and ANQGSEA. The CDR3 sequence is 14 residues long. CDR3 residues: CSGDTDRKNTEAFF. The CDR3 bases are TGCAGCGGTGACACCGACAGGAAGAACACTGAAGCTTTCTTT.

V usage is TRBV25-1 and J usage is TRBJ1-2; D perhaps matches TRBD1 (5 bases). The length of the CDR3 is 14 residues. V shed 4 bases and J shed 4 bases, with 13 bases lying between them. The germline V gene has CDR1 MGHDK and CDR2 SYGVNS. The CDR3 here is CASSGQTESYGYTF. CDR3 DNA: TGTGCCAGCAGTGGTCAGACAGAATCCTATGGCTACACCTTC.

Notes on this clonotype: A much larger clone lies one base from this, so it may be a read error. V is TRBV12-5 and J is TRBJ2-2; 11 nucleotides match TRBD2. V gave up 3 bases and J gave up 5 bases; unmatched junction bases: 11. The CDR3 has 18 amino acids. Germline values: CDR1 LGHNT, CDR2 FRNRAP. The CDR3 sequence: CASGFVTSSGGRTGELFF. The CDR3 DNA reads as TGTGCTAGTGGTTTTGTAACGTCTAGCGGGGGGCGGACCGGGGAGCTGTTTTTT.

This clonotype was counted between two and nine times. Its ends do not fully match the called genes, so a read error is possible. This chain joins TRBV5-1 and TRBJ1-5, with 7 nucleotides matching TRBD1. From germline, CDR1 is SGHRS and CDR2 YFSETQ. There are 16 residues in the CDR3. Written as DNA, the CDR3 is TGCGCCAGCAGCCCGCAGGGGGTCCGCCAAGGGCAGCCCCGGCATTTT. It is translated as CASSPQGVRQGQPRHF.

The CDR3 loop reads CSVILRGVLYEQYF. CDR3 bases: TGCAGCGTTATTCTCCGGGGTGTTTTGTACGAGCAGTACTTC. This chain links TRBV29-1 with TRBJ2-7; possible D gene TRBD2, 5 bases. Trimming took 5 bases from V and 4 from J, leaving 18 bases between them. Germline assignment: CDR1 SQVTM and CDR2 ANQGSEA. The length of the CDR3 is 14 residues.

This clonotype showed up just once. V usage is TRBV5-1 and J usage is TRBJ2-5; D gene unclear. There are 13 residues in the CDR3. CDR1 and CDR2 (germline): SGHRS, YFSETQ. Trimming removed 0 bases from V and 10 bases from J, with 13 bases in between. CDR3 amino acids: CASSLEVANYQYF. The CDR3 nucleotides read TGCGCCAGCAGCTTGGAGGTAGCTAACTACCAGTACTTC.

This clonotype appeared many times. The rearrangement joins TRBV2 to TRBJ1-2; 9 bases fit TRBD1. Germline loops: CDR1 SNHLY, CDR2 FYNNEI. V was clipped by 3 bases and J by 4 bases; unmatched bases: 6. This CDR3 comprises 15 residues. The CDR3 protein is CASSEGQGVSYGYTF. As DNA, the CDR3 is TGTGCCAGCAGTGAGGGACAGGGCGTCTCCTATGGCTACACCTTC.

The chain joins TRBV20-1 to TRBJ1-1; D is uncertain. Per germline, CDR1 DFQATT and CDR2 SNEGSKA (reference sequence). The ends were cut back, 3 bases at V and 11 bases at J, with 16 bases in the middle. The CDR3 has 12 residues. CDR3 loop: CSARETSNNAFF. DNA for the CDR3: TGCAGTGCTAGGGAAACTAGTAACAATGCTTTCTTT.

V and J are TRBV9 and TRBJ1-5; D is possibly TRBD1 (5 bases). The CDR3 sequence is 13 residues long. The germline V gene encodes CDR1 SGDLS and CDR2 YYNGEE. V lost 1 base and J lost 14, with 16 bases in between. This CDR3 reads CASSVSGLVYEHF. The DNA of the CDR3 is TGTGCCAGCAGCGTATCGGGACTAGTCTACGAGCATTTT.

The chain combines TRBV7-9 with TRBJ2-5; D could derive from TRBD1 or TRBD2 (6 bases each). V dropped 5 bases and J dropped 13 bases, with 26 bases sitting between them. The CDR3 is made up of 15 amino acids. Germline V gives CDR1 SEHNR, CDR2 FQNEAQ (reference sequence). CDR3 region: CASSPQWGDKSPLYF. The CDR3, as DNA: TGTGCCAGCAGCCCACAATGGGGGGACAAATCACCCCTGTACTTC.

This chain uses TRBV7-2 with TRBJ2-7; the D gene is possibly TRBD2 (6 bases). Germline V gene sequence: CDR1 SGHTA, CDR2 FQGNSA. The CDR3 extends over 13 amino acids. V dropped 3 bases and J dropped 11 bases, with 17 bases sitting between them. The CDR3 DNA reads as TGTGCCAGCAGCTTTGGTGTGCCGGGGGAGGAGTACTTC. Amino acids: CASSFGVPGEEYF. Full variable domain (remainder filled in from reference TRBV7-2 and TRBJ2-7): GAGVSQSPSNKVTEKGKDVELRCDPISGHTALYWYRQSLGQGLEFLIYFQGNSAPDKSGLPSDRFSAERTGGSVSTLTIQRTQQEDSAVYLCASSFGVPGEEYFGPGTRLTVT.

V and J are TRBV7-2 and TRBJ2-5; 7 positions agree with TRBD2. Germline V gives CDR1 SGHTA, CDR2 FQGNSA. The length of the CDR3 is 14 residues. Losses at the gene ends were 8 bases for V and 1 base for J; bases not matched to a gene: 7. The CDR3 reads CASLAGTTQETQYF. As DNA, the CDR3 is TGTGCCAGCCTCGCGGGGACTACCCAAGAGACCCAGTACTTC.

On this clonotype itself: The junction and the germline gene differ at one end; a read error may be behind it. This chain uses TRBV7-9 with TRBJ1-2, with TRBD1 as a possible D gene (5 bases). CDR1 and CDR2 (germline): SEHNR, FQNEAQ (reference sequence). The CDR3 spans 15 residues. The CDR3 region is CASSLGGGTEAFFTF. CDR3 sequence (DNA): TGCGCCAGCAGCTTAGGTGGGGGGACTGAAGCTTTCTTTACCTTC.

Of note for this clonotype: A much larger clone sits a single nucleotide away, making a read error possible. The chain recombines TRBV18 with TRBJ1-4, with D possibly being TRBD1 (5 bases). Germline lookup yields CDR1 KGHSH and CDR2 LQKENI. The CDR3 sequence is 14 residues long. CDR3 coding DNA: TGTGCCAGCTCGACGGGACGGAGGAATGGAAAACTGTTTTTT. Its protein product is CASSTGRRNGKLFF.